Detailed here is one TCR beta chain. This entry belongs to a study of shared clonotypes between healthy human individuals. Some clones are missing from TCRdb's copy, which holds only in-frame ones; the method was immunoSEQ multiplex PCR. Among about 2.5 million clones listed, roughly 90% were seen once. Trimming took 7 bases from V and 6 from J; bases not matched to a gene: 14. In germline, CDR1 is MGHRA, CDR2 YSYEKL. The CDR3 extends over 15 amino acids. Only Caucasian adults living in Nashville, Tennessee served as donors. CD45RA+ naive and CD45RA-negative memory subsets were separated from CD4+ cells.

Input material: naive CD4+ T cells from PBMCs. Subset: CD45RA+ positively selected. The gene calls are TRBV4-1 and TRBJ2-7; 8 nucleotides match TRBD1. The receptor's source is a man between 18 and 35 years old in good health. Some clones in this sample may be carry-over from other donors' samples. CDR3 in DNA: TGCGCCAGCACGATTGGACAGGGATTTTTTCCCGAGCAGTACTTC. Protein: CASTIGQGFFPEQYF.